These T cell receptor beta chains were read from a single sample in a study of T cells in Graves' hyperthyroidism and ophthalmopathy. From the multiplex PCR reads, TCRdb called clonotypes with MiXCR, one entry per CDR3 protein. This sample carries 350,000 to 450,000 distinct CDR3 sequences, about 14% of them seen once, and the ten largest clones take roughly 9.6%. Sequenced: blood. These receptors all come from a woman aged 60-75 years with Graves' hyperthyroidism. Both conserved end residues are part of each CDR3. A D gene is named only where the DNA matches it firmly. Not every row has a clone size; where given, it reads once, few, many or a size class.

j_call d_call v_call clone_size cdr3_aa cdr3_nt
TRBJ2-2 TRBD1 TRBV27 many CASSADRDRPGELFF TGTGCCAGCAGTGCGGACAGGGATCGTCCCGGGGAGCTGTTTTTT
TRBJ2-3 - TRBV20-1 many CSARGLGSDTQYF TGCAGTGCTAGAGGGCTGGGGTCAGATACGCAGTATTTT
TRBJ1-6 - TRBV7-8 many CASSLYDNSPLHF TGTGCCAGCAGCTTATACGATAATTCACCCCTCCACTTT
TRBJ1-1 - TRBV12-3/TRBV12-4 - CASSLLRNTEALF TGTGCCAGCAGTTTATTGAGGAACACTGAAGCTCTCTTT
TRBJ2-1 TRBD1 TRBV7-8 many CASRDRATYNEQFF TGTGCCAGCCGGGACAGGGCAACCTACAATGAGCAGTTCTTC
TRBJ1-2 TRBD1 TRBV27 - CASSWPGGADGYTF TGTGCCAGCAGTTGGCCAGGGGGCGCGGACGGCTACACCTTC
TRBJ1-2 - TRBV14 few CASSQGPNRVRGAPGYTF TGTGCCAGCAGCCAAGGACCGAACCGGGTCCGGGGCGCTCCTGGCTACACCTTC
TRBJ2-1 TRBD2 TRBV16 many CASSQGGFISSYNEQFF TGTGCCAGCAGCCAGGGGGGGTTTATTAGCTCCTACAATGAGCAGTTCTTC
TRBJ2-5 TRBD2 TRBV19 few CAREGLADRGETQYF TGTGCCAGAGAGGGACTAGCGGATCGGGGGGAGACCCAGTACTTC
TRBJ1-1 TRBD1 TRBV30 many CAWSRQGGTEAFF TGTGCCTGGAGCCGACAGGGCGGCACTGAAGCTTTCTTT
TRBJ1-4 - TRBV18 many CASSYGQQHNEKLFF TGTGCCAGCTCATACGGACAGCAGCATAATGAAAAACTGTTTTTT
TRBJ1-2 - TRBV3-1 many CASSQDFVKDAYGYTF TGTGCCAGCAGCCAAGATTTTGTAAAGGACGCCTATGGCTACACCTTC
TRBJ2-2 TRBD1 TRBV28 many CASSSPGQGAAGELFF TGTGCCAGCAGTTCCCCGGGACAGGGGGCAGCCGGGGAGCTGTTTTTT
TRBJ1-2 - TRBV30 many CAWSTLRIDGYTF TGTGCCTGGAGTACTTTACGGATAGACGGCTACACCTTC
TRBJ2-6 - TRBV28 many CATSKSSGANVLTF TGTGCCACCTCGAAAAGCTCTGGGGCCAACGTCCTGACTTTC